This is a list of T cell receptor beta chains from one sample in a study of control samples from healthy donors and cancer patients. TCRdb's copy holds only in-frame clones and misses some; the assay was immunoSEQ multiplex PCR. The sample has some 120,000 clones, about 93% seen once. The sample comprised blood. The receptors derive from a man between 25 and 39 years old in good health. Each CDR3 is given with its conserved first and last residue. A D gene is named only where the DNA matches it firmly. Expanded clones are given a class, and other clones once, few, many or no size at all.

clone size	D gene	V gene	J gene	CDR3 protein	CDR3 DNA
-	-	TRBV11-2	TRBJ2-4	CASSLGAIAKNIQYF	TGTGCCAGCAGCTTAGGAGCCATAGCCAAAAACATTCAGTACTTC
-	TRBD1	TRBV19	TRBJ1-4	CASRLMTGRSEKLFF	TGTGCCAGTAGGCTCATGACAGGGAGGAGTGAAAAACTGTTTTTT
-	-	TRBV18	TRBJ2-5	CASSMGRTQETQYF	TGTGCCAGCTCAATGGGACGGACCCAAGAGACCCAGTACTTC
-	-	TRBV27	TRBJ1-5	CASKLLSGGVLSNQPQHF	TGTGCCAGCAAATTACTCTCGGGGGGGGTTCTGAGCAATCAGCCCCAGCATTTT
-	-	TRBV27	TRBJ1-5	CASSLSGSNQPQHF	TGTGCCAGCAGTTTATCGGGCAGCAATCAGCCCCAGCATTTT
-	-	TRBV6-5	TRBJ2-7	CASSYSWRLSYEQYF	TGTGCCAGCAGTTACTCTTGGCGGCTCTCCTACGAGCAGTACTTC
-	TRBD1	TRBV5-1	TRBJ1-1	CASSLDRGEAFF	TGCGCCAGCAGCTTGGACAGGGGTGAAGCTTTCTTT
-	-	TRBV27	TRBJ1-5	CASSPGVANQPQHF	TGTGCCAGCAGCCCAGGGGTCGCCAATCAGCCCCAGCATTTT
-	-	TRBV7-7	TRBJ2-6	CASSPGRGGAGANVLTF	TGTGCCAGCAGCCCCGGACGAGGCGGGGCTGGGGCCAACGTCCTGACTTTC
-	-	TRBV10-2	TRBJ1-3	CASSEGTASGNTIYF	TGCGCCAGCAGTGAAGGCACGGCCTCTGGAAACACCATATATTTT
-	TRBD1	TRBV2	TRBJ1-4	CASRARDSPNEKLFF	TGTGCCAGCAGGGCCCGGGACAGTCCTAATGAAAAACTGTTTTTT
-	-	TRBV27	TRBJ1-6	CASSLASNNSPLHF	TGTGCCAGCAGTTTGGCCTCAAATAATTCACCCCTCCACTTT
-	TRBD1	TRBV12-3/TRBV12-4	TRBJ1-2	CASSLGTGSGYTF	TGTGCCAGCAGTCTCGGGACAGGGAGTGGCTACACCTTC
few	-	TRBV5-6	TRBJ1-4	CASSPVGQGSNEKLFF	TGTGCCAGCAGCCCGGTAGGGCAGGGTTCTAATGAAAAACTGTTTTTT
-	-	TRBV6-5	TRBJ1-2	CASGYQRVSYGYTF	TGTGCCAGCGGATACCAACGCGTTTCCTATGGCTACACCTTC
-	-	TRBV11-2	TRBJ2-2	CASSFSTGELFF	TGTGCCAGCAGTTTCTCCACCGGGGAGCTGTTTTTT
once	-	TRBV28	TRBJ1-1	CASSSPGGIEAFF	TGTGCCAGCAGTTCCCCGGGGGGTATTGAAGCTTTCTTT
-	TRBD2	TRBV13	TRBJ2-2	CASSSRGGSGELFF	TGTGCCAGCAGCTCCCGGGGGGGGAGCGGGGAGCTGTTTTTT
few	TRBD1	TRBV27	TRBJ1-5	CASSWTGGNQPQHF	TGTGCCAGCAGTTGGACAGGGGGCAATCAGCCCCAGCATTTT
-	-	TRBV6-5	TRBJ1-3	CASRLTVSSGNTIYF	TGTGCCAGCAGGCTGACAGTCAGCTCTGGAAACACCATATATTTT
-	TRBD1	TRBV6-5	TRBJ1-6	CASSPGQGAGSPLHF	TGTGCCAGCAGTCCCGGACAGGGGGCAGGGTCACCCCTCCACTTT
-	-	TRBV2	TRBJ1-2	CASSGPDSYGYTF	TGTGCCAGCAGTGGCCCGGACAGCTATGGCTACACCTTC
-	-	TRBV6-5	TRBJ2-5	CASREGQNAQETQYF	TGTGCCAGCAGGGAGGGACAGAATGCCCAAGAGACCCAGTACTTC
-	TRBD1	TRBV9	TRBJ1-6	CASSASSGQGGYNSPLHF	TGTGCCAGCAGCGCCTCTTCCGGACAGGGAGGATATAATTCACCCCTCCACTTT